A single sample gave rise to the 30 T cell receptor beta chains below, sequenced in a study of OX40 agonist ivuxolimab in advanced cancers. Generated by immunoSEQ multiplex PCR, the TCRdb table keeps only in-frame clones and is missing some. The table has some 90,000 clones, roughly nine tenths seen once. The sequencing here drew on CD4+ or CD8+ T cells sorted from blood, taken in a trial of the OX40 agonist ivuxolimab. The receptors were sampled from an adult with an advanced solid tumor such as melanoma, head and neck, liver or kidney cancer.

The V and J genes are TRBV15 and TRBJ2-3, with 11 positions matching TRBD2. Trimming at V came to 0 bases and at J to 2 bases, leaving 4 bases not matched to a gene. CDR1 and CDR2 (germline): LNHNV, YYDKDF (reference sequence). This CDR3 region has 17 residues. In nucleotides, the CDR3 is TGTGCCACCAGCAGAGATTTTAGCGGGGGGGACACAGATACGCAGTATTTT. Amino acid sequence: CATSRDFSGGDTDTQYF.

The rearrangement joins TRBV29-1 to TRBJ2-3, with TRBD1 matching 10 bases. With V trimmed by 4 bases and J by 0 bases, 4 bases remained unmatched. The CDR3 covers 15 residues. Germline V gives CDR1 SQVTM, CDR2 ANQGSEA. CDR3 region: CSVAGTGESTDTQYF. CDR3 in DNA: TGCAGCGTTGCCGGGACAGGGGAGAGCACAGATACGCAGTATTTT.

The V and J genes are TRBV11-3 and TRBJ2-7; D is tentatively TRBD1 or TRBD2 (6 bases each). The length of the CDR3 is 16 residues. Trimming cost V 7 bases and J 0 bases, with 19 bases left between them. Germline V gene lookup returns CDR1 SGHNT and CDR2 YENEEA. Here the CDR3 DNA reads TGTGCCAGCACCCCGGAGGGACATCAGAGCTCCTACGAGCAGTACTTC. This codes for CASTPEGHQSSYEQYF.

The CDR3 here is CAWTPSSGNTIYF. CDR3 in DNA: TGTGCCTGGACCCCGAGCTCTGGAAACACCATATATTTT. The chain uses TRBV30 and TRBJ1-3; D gene unclear. The CDR3 is 13 amino acids. Deletions cut 4 bases from V and 0 bases from J, with 7 bases between. From germline, CDR1 is GTSNPN and CDR2 SVGIG (reference sequence).

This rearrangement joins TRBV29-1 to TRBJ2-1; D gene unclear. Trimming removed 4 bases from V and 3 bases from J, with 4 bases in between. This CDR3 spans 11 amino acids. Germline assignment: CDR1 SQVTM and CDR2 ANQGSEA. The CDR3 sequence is CSVVHYNEQFF. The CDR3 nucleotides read TGCAGCGTTGTTCACTACAATGAGCAGTTCTTC.

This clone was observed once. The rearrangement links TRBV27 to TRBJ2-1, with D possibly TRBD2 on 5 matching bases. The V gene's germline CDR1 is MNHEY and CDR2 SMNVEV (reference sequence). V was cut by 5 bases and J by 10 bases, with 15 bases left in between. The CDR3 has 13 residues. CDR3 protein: CASSPRGRLEQFF. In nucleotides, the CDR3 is TGTGCCAGCAGTCCCCGAGGACGACTAGAGCAGTTCTTC.

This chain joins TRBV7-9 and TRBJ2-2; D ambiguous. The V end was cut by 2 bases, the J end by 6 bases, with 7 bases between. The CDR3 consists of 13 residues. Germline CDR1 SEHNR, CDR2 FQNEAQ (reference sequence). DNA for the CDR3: TGTGCCAGCAGCTTATCAGCTTCCGGGGAGCTGTTTTTT. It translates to CASSLSASGELFF.

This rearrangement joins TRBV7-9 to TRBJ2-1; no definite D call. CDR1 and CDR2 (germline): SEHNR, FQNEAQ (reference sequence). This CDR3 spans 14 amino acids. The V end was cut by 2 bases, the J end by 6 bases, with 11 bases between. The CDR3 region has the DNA TGTGCCAGCAGCTTAAAATTTTCTTCCAATGAGCAGTTCTTC. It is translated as CASSLKFSSNEQFF.

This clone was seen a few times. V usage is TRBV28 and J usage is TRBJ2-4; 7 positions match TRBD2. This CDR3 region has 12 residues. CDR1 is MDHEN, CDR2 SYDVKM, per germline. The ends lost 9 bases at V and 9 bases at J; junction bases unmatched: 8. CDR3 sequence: CARSSGGTIQYF. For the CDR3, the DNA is TGTGCCAGATCCTCCGGGGGGACCATTCAGTACTTC.

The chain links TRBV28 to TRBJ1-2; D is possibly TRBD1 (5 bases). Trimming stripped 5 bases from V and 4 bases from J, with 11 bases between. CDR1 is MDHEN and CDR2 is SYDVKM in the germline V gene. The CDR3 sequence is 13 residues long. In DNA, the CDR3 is TGTGCCAGCAGTCCGGGGCAGATCTATGGCTACACCTTC. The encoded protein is CASSPGQIYGYTF.

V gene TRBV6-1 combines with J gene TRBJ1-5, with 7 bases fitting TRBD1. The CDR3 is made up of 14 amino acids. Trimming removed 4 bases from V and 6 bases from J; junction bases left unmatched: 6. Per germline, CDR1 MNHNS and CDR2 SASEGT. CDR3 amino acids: CASSATGLFQPQHF. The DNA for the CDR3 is TGTGCCAGCAGTGCGACAGGGCTATTTCAGCCCCAGCATTTT.

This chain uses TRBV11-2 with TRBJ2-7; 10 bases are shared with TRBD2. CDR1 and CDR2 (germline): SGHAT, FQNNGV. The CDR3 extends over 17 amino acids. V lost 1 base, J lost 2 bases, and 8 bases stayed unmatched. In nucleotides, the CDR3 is TGTGCCAGCAGCTTAGTCGGTAGCGGGAGGTCGCCCTACGAGCAGTACTTC. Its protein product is CASSLVGSGRSPYEQYF.

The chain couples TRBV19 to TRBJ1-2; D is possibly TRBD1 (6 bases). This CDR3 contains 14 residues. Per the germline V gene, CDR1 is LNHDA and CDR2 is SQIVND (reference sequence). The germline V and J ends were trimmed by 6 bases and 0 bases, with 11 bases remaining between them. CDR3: CASSQGGSNYGYTF. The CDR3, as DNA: TGTGCCAGTAGCCAAGGGGGATCTAACTATGGCTACACCTTC.

CDR3 nucleotide sequence: TGCAGCGGGGGGGACAGCGAGCAGTACTTC. The encoded protein is CSGGDSEQYF. The chain employs TRBV29-1 and TRBJ2-7; tentatively, D is TRBD1 (7 bases). V gave up 7 bases and J gave up 6 bases, with 10 bases separating them. Per the germline V gene, CDR1 is SQVTM and CDR2 is ANQGSEA. The CDR3 totals 10 residues.

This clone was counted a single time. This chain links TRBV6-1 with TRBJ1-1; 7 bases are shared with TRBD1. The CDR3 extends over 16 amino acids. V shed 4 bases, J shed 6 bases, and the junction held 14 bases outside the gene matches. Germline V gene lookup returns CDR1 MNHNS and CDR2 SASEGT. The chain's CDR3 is CASSVQQGYGIAEAFF. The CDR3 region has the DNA TGTGCCAGCAGTGTGCAACAGGGGTACGGTATCGCTGAAGCTTTCTTT.

In DNA form, the CDR3 reads TGTGCCAGCAGTTACCAACCAGACAGCGGGGAGCTGTTTTTT. Translated: CASSYQPDSGELFF. The V call is TRBV6-6, the J call TRBJ2-2, with D tentatively TRBD1 (5 bases). Trimming pared 2 bases from V and 7 bases from J, leaving 11 bases between. From germline, CDR1 is MNHNY and CDR2 SVGAGI (reference sequence). This CDR3 has 14 residues.

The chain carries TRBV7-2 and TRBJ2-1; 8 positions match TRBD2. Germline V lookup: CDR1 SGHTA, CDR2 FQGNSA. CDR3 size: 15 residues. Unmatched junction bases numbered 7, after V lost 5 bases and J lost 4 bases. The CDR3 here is CASSPFAGGYNEQFF. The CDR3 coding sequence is TGTGCCAGCAGCCCCTTTGCGGGAGGATACAATGAGCAGTTCTTC.

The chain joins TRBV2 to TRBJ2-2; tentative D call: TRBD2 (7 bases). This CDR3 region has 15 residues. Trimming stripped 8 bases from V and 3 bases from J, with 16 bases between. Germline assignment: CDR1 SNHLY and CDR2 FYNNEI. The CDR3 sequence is CASVSGRGYTGELFF. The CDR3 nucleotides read TGTGCCAGCGTATCAGGGAGGGGGTACACCGGGGAGCTGTTTTTT.

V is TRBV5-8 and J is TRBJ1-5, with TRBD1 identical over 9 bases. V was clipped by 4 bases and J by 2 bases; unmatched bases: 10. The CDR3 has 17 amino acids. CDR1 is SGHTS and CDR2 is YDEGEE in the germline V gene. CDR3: CASSELQGAIGNQPQHF. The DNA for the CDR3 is TGTGCCAGCAGCGAATTACAGGGGGCAATTGGCAATCAGCCCCAGCATTTT.

The CDR3 bases are TGCGCCAGCAGCTTGGTGTCCGGGAGGCACTACGAGCAGTACTTC. It translates to CASSLVSGRHYEQYF. The V gene is TRBV5-1, the J gene TRBJ2-7; TRBD2 matches at 7 bases. The CDR3 totals 15 residues. The J segment lost 3 bases and the V segment lost 0 bases, leaving 6 bases of the junction unmatched. Germline V gene sequence: CDR1 SGHRS, CDR2 YFSETQ.

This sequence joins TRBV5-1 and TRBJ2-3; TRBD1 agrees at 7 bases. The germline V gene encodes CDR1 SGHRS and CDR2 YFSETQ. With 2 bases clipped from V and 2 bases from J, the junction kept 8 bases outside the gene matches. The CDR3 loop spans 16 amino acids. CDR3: CASSLGAGGFTDTQYF. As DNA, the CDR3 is TGCGCCAGCAGCTTAGGGGCAGGGGGTTTCACAGATACGCAGTATTTT.

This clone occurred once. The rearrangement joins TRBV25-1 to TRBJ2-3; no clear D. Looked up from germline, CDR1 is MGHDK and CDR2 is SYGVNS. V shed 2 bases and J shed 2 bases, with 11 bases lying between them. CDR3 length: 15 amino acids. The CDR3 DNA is TGTGCCAGCAGTGAAACGGGCAGGCCCACAGATACGCAGTATTTT. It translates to CASSETGRPTDTQYF. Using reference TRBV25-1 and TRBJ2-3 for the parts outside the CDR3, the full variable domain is EADIYQTPRYLVIGTGKKITLECSQTMGHDKMYWYQQDPGMELHLIHYSYGVNSTEKGDLSSESTVSRIRTEHFPLTLESARPSHTSQYLCASSETGRPTDTQYFGPGTRLTVL.

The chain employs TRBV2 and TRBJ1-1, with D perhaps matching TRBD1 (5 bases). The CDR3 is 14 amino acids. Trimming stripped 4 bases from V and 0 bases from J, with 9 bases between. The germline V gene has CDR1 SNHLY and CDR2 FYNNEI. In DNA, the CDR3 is TGTGCCAGCAGTGCCGAGACAGTGAACACTGAAGCTTTCTTT. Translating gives CASSAETVNTEAFF. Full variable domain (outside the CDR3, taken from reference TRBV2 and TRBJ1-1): EPEVTQTPSHQVTQMGQEVILRCVPISNHLYFYWYRQILGQKVEFLVSFYNNEISEKSEIFDDQFSVERPDGSNFTLKIRSTKLEDSAMYFCASSAETVNTEAFFGQGTRLTVV.

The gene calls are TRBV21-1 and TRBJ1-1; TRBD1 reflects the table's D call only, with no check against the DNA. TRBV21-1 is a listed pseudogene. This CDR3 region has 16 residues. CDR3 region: CASSKDAREQGAGAFF. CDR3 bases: TGTGCCAGCAGCAAAGATGCGAGGGAACAGGGGGCTGGGGCTTTCTTT.

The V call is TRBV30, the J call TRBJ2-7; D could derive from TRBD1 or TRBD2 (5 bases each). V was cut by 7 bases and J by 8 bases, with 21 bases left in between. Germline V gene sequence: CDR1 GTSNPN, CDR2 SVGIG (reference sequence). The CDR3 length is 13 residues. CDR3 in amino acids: CAFLWGNTIKQYF. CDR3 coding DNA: TGTGCCTTCCTTTGGGGGAATACGATAAAGCAGTACTTC.

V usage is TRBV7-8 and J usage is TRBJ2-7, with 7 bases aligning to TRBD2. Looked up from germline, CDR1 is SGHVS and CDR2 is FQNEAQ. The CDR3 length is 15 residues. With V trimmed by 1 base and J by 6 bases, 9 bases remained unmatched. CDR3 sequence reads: CASSLGEGRDGEQYF. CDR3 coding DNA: TGTGCCAGCAGCTTAGGGGAGGGGAGAGATGGCGAGCAGTACTTC. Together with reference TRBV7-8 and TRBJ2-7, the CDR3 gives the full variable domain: GAGVSQSPRYKVAKRGQDVALRCDPISGHVSLFWYQQALGQGPEFLTYFQNEAQLDKSGLPSDRFFAERPEGSVSTLKIQRTQQEDSAVYLCASSLGEGRDGEQYFGPGTRLTVT.

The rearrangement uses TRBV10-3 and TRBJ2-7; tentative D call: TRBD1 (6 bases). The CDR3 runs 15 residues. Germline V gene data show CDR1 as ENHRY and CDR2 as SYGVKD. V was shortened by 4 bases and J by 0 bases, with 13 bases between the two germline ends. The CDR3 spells CAISGFQGTSYEQYF. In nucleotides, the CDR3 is TGTGCCATCAGTGGATTTCAGGGGACCTCCTACGAGCAGTACTTC.

The CDR3 here is CASSQGTGASHEQYF. The CDR3 region has the DNA TGTGCCAGCAGCCAAGGTACGGGGGCTAGCCACGAGCAGTACTTC. This chain uses TRBV4-2 with TRBJ2-7, with D perhaps being TRBD1 or TRBD2 (6 bases each). The germline CDR1 and CDR2 sequences are LGHNA and YNFKEQ. This CDR3 has 15 residues. The V end was cut by 1 base, the J end by 5 bases, with 15 bases between.

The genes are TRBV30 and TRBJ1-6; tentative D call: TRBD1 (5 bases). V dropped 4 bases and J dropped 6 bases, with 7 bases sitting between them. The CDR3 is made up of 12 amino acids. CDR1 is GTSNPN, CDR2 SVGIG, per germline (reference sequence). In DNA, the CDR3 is TGTGCCTGGACCCAGGGTAATTCACCCCTCCACTTT. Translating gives CAWTQGNSPLHF.

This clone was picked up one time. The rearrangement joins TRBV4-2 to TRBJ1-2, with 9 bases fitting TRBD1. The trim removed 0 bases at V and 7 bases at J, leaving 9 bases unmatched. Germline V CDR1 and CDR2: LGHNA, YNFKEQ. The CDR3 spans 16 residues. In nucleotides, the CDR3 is TGTGCCAGCAGCCAAGAGCCCGGGGACAGGGTGACTGGCTACACCTTC. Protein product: CASSQEPGDRVTGYTF.